This T cell receptor beta chain appears in the sequencing data of a study of shared clonotypes between healthy human individuals. Germline trimming cut 4 bases from V and 8 bases from J; bases unmatched to any gene: 10. The CDR3 sequence is 16 residues long. Germline V gene data show CDR1 as WSHSY and CDR2 as SAAADI. Naive CD8 cells, CD45RO-negative and positively selected for CCR7, excluded terminally differentiated effector memory CD45RA+ cells. TCRdb keeps only in-frame clones here, not all; method: immunoSEQ multiplex PCR. The sample holds 1.5 million to 2.5 million clones, about 95% seen once. The origin of this receptor is a man aged 18-30 years in good health. V usage is TRBV10-2 and J usage is TRBJ2-1, with TRBD2 matching 11 bases. Material: naive CD8+ T cells sorted from blood. CDR3 amino acids: CASSGIAGGPSDEQFF. For the CDR3, the DNA is TGCGCCAGCAGTGGGATAGCGGGAGGGCCCTCGGATGAGCAGTTCTTC.